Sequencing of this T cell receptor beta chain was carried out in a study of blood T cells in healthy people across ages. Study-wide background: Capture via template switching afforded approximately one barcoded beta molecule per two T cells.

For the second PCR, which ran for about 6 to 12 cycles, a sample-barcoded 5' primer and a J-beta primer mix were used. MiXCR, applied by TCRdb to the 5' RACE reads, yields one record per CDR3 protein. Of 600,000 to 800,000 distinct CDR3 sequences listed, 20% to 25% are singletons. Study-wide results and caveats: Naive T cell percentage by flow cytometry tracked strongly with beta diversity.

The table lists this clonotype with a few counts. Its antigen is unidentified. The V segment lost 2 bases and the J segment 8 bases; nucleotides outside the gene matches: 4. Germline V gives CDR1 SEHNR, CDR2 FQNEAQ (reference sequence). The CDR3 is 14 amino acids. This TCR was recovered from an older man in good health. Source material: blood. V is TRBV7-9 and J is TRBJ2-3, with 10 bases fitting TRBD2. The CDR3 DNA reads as TGTGCCAGCAGCTTAACTAGCGGGGCGGGTACGCAGTATTTT. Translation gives CASSLTSGAGTQYF.